This TCR beta chain stems from a study of CD8 T cells in Susac syndrome. Negative isolation was used for CD8+ and CD4+ T cells, and FACS enrichment was applied to TEMRA cells. An input of about 0.5 to 1 ug of RNA was subjected to reverse transcription using random hexamers. immunoSEQ multiplex PCR amplified TCR beta CDR3 across 54 Vbeta, 13 Jbeta. TCRdb re-called the immunoSEQ multiplex PCR reads through MiXCR, storing one row per CDR3 protein. The repertoire holds 150,000 to 200,000 distinct CDR3 sequences, with 94% as singletons. The CDR3 runs to 15 residues. J gave up 5 bases and V 3 bases, and 9 bases lay outside the gene matches. Germline values: CDR1 LNHNV, CDR2 YYDKDF (reference sequence).

The rearrangement links TRBV15 to TRBJ1-1, with 7 bases lining up with TRBD1. What was sequenced was CD4+ T cells from PBMCs. The TCR was taken from a human donor with multiple sclerosis. DNA of the CDR3: TGTGCCACCAGCAGCCCGACAGGGCTGAGGACTGAAGCTTTCTTT. Translation gives CATSSPTGLRTEAFF.